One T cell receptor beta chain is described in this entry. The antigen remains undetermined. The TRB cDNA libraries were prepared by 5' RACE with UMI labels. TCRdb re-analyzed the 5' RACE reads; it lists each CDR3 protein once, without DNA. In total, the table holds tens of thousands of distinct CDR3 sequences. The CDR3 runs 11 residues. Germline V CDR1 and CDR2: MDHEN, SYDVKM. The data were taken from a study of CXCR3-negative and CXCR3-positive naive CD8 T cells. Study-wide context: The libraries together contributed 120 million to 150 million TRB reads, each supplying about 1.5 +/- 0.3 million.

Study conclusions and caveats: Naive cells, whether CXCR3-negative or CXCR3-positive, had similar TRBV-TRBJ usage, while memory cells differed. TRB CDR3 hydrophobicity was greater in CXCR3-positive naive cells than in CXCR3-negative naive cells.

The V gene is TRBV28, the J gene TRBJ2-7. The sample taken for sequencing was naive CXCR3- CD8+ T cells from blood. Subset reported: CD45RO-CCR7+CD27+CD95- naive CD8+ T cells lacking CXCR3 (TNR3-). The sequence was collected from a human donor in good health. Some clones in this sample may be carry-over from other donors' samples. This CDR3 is CASSTTYEQYF. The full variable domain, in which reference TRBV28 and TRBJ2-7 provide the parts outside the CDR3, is DVKVTQSSRYLVKRTGEKVFLECVQDMDHENMFWYRQDPGLGLRLIYFSYDVKMKEKGDIPEGYSVSREKKERFSLILESASTNQTSMYLCASSTTYEQYFGPGTRLTVT.